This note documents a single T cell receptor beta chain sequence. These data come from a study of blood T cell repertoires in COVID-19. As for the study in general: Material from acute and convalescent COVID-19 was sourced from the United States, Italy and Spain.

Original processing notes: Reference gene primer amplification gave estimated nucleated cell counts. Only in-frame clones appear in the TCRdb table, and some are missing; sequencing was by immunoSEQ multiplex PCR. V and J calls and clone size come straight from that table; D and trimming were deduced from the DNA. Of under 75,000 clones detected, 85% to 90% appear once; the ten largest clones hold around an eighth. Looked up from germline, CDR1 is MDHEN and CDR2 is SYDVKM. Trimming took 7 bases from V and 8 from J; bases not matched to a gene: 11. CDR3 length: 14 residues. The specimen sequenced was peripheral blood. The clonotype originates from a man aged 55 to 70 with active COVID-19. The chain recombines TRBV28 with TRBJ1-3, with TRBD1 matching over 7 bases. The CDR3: CASTPGDSLDTIYF. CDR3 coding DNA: TGTGCCAGCACCCCGGGGGACAGTCTAGACACCATATATTTT.